Listed below are T cell receptor beta chains from one sample, sequenced in a study of blood T cell repertoires in COVID-19. The protocol was immunoSEQ multiplex PCR, while the TCRdb copy is restricted to in-frame clones and leaves out a portion. Of some 250,000 clones in the sample, over 80% were seen once. Specimen: peripheral blood. These receptors came from a man aged 35 to 55 with acute or convalescent COVID-19. The CDR3 runs from the conserved cysteine through the conserved F or W. Each record gives: V gene, J gene, clone size, D gene, CDR3 DNA, CDR3 protein. The D gene is left open where the match is weak. Clone size, where shown, is once, few, many, or a class for clones that have expanded.

V gene: TRBV7-3; J gene: TRBJ1-2; clone size: NA; D gene: TRBD1; CDR3 DNA: TGTGCCAGCAGCTTATCGGACAGGGCTACTGGCTACACCTTC; CDR3 protein: CASSLSDRATGYTF
V gene: TRBV4-3; J gene: TRBJ2-3; clone size: few; D gene: TRBD1; CDR3 DNA: TGCGCCAGCAGCCAACTTTACAGGGGGCAGGATACGCAGTATTTT; CDR3 protein: CASSQLYRGQDTQYF
V gene: TRBV18; J gene: TRBJ1-5; clone size: once; D gene: TRBD1; CDR3 DNA: TGTGCCAGCTCACCAGGGACAGGGGGCTTTCGCGGTCAGCCCCAGCATTTT; CDR3 protein: CASSPGTGGFRGQPQHF
V gene: TRBV18; J gene: TRBJ1-2; clone size: NA; D gene: NA; CDR3 DNA: TGTGCCAGCTCATTTGAGGGGGTCTATGGCTACACCTTC; CDR3 protein: CASSFEGVYGYTF
V gene: TRBV6-1; J gene: TRBJ2-2; clone size: once; D gene: NA; CDR3 DNA: TGTGCCAGCAGTGACGCCAGGGGTTTGTCCGTCGGGGAGCTGTTTTTT; CDR3 protein: CASSDARGLSVGELFF
V gene: TRBV13; J gene: TRBJ2-1; clone size: NA; D gene: NA; CDR3 DNA: TGTGCCAGCAGCGCCGAGGGAGGTGAAGACAATGAGCAGTTCTTC; CDR3 protein: CASSAEGGEDNEQFF
V gene: TRBV14; J gene: TRBJ2-1; clone size: NA; D gene: TRBD1; CDR3 DNA: TGTGCCAGCAGCCAAGTGGGTGCGGGACAGGGTCCCTACAATGAGCAGTTCTTC; CDR3 protein: CASSQVGAGQGPYNEQFF
V gene: TRBV10-2; J gene: TRBJ1-2; clone size: NA; D gene: TRBD1; CDR3 DNA: TGCGCCAGCAGTGAGGAGACAGGGCAGAATGGCTACACCTTC; CDR3 protein: CASSEETGQNGYTF
V gene: TRBV27; J gene: TRBJ2-4; clone size: NA; D gene: NA; CDR3 DNA: TGTGCCAGCAGTTCATCAGGGGGGGCCCGGATCAACATTCAGTACTTC; CDR3 protein: CASSSSGGARINIQYF
V gene: TRBV10-3; J gene: TRBJ2-7; clone size: NA; D gene: TRBD2; CDR3 DNA: TGTGCCATCAGTTCAACGGGACATCTAAGCGGGAGCTCCTACGAGCAGTACTTC; CDR3 protein: CAISSTGHLSGSSYEQYF
V gene: TRBV29-1; J gene: TRBJ2-5; clone size: NA; D gene: TRBD2; CDR3 DNA: TGCAGCGTTCATTTGACCGGGAGGTACACAGAGACCCAGTACTTC; CDR3 protein: CSVHLTGRYTETQYF
V gene: TRBV10-3; J gene: TRBJ2-2; clone size: NA; D gene: TRBD2; CDR3 DNA: TGTGCCATCAGTGATTGGTCTAGCGGGACGGATCGCACCGGGGAGCTGTTTTTT; CDR3 protein: CAISDWSSGTDRTGELFF
V gene: TRBV19; J gene: TRBJ1-5; clone size: NA; D gene: NA; CDR3 DNA: TGTGCCAGTAGTAGGAAGGGAGTAGGCAATCAGCCCCAGCATTTT; CDR3 protein: CASSRKGVGNQPQHF
V gene: TRBV3-1/TRBV3-2; J gene: TRBJ1-2; clone size: NA; D gene: TRBD1; CDR3 DNA: TGTGCCAGCAGACCTACAGGGGGCGGCGGCTACACCTTC; CDR3 protein: CASRPTGGGGYTF
V gene: TRBV19; J gene: TRBJ2-1; clone size: NA; D gene: NA; CDR3 DNA: TGTGCCAGTACCAATCAGGGGTACAATGAGCAGTTCTTC; CDR3 protein: CASTNQGYNEQFF
V gene: TRBV12-3/TRBV12-4; J gene: TRBJ1-1; clone size: NA; D gene: NA; CDR3 DNA: TGTGCCAGCACATCCGGGAGGGATGAAGCTTTCTTT; CDR3 protein: CASTSGRDEAFF
V gene: TRBV7-8; J gene: TRBJ1-5; clone size: NA; D gene: TRBD1; CDR3 DNA: TGTGCCAGCAGCCTACCGGGACAGGTTAATCAGCCCCAGCATTTT; CDR3 protein: CASSLPGQVNQPQHF
V gene: TRBV29-1; J gene: TRBJ1-1; clone size: NA; D gene: TRBD1; CDR3 DNA: TGCAGCGTAGCGACAGGGAGCAACACTGAAGCTTTCTTT; CDR3 protein: CSVATGSNTEAFF
V gene: TRBV3-1/TRBV3-2; J gene: TRBJ2-5; clone size: NA; D gene: TRBD1; CDR3 DNA: TGTGCCAGCAGCCTTCTTCCGGCGGGACAGGGGGCGCGAGAGACCCAGTACTTC; CDR3 protein: CASSLLPAGQGARETQYF
V gene: TRBV5-1; J gene: TRBJ1-2; clone size: few; D gene: NA; CDR3 DNA: TGCGCCAGCAGCTTGGGGTCCAGGGAAGGTGGCTACACCTTC; CDR3 protein: CASSLGSREGGYTF
V gene: TRBV7-8; J gene: TRBJ1-5; clone size: NA; D gene: NA; CDR3 DNA: TGTGCCAGCAGCTTAGGCGGGGATCAGCCCCAGCATTTT; CDR3 protein: CASSLGGDQPQHF
V gene: TRBV30; J gene: TRBJ2-5; clone size: NA; D gene: NA; CDR3 DNA: TGTGCCTGGAGTGTTGTTTCCCCGGGGACCCAGTACTTC; CDR3 protein: CAWSVVSPGTQYF
V gene: TRBV29-1; J gene: TRBJ2-5; clone size: NA; D gene: TRBD1; CDR3 DNA: TGCAGCGTTGCTGTGACAGGGGGCCGGGGGACCCAGTACTTC; CDR3 protein: CSVAVTGGRGTQYF
V gene: TRBV19; J gene: TRBJ1-2; clone size: NA; D gene: NA; CDR3 DNA: TGTGCCAGTACCCAGCGGGAAACCTACACCTTC; CDR3 protein: CASTQRETYTF
V gene: TRBV6-5; J gene: TRBJ1-1; clone size: few; D gene: NA; CDR3 DNA: TGTGCCAGCAGTTACTCTACAGGCCTGAACACTGAAGCTTTCTTT; CDR3 protein: CASSYSTGLNTEAFF
V gene: TRBV6-5; J gene: TRBJ2-5; clone size: NA; D gene: TRBD2; CDR3 DNA: TGTGCCAGCAGTCCTCTAGCGGGGGGAGAGACCCAGTACTTC; CDR3 protein: CASSPLAGGETQYF
V gene: TRBV6-5; J gene: TRBJ2-7; clone size: few; D gene: TRBD2; CDR3 DNA: TGTGCCAGCAGCCGCCTGGGGGACTACCCTCGGGAGCAGTACTTC; CDR3 protein: CASSRLGDYPREQYF
V gene: TRBV3-1/TRBV3-2; J gene: TRBJ2-1; clone size: once; D gene: TRBD2; CDR3 DNA: TGTGCCAGCAGCCATAGCGGGAGTTCGAATGAGCAGTTCTTC; CDR3 protein: CASSHSGSSNEQFF
V gene: TRBV19; J gene: TRBJ1-5; clone size: NA; D gene: NA; CDR3 DNA: TGTGCCAGTAGTATAGAATCAGGGGCAACCCACAATCAGCCCCAGCATTTT; CDR3 protein: CASSIESGATHNQPQHF
V gene: TRBV4-3; J gene: TRBJ1-2; clone size: NA; D gene: NA; CDR3 DNA: TGCGCCAGCAGCCAAGATCCGGACAGACCCTATGGCTACACCTTC; CDR3 protein: CASSQDPDRPYGYTF
V gene: TRBV19; J gene: TRBJ1-5; clone size: NA; D gene: NA; CDR3 DNA: TGTGCCAGTAGTATGGCACAGGGCGGTCGTCAGCCCCAGCATTTT; CDR3 protein: CASSMAQGGRQPQHF
V gene: TRBV29-1; J gene: TRBJ2-1; clone size: NA; D gene: NA; CDR3 DNA: TGCAGCGTGGGAGTTGGTCGTGAGCAGTTCTTC; CDR3 protein: CSVGVGREQFF
V gene: TRBV6-5; J gene: TRBJ1-2; clone size: few; D gene: TRBD1; CDR3 DNA: TGTGCCAGCAGTTCTCAAGACAGGGGTCGTGGCTACACCTTC; CDR3 protein: CASSSQDRGRGYTF
V gene: TRBV5-6; J gene: TRBJ1-1; clone size: NA; D gene: NA; CDR3 DNA: TGTGCCAGCAGTTTCCAGGGAGGCACTGAAGCTTTCTTT; CDR3 protein: CASSFQGGTEAFF
V gene: TRBV6-6; J gene: TRBJ1-2; clone size: once; D gene: TRBD1; CDR3 DNA: TGTGCCAGCAGTTCGGCCGGGACAGGGATCATCTATGGCTACACCTTC; CDR3 protein: CASSSAGTGIIYGYTF
V gene: TRBV11-2; J gene: TRBJ1-2; clone size: NA; D gene: NA; CDR3 DNA: TGTGCCAGCAGCTTAGTTAACAGCAACTATGGCTACACCTTC; CDR3 protein: CASSLVNSNYGYTF
V gene: TRBV23-1; J gene: TRBJ1-4; clone size: once; D gene: TRBD1; CDR3 DNA: TGCGCCAGCAGTCCTGACGGGACAGGAGGCGAAAAACTGTTTTTT; CDR3 protein: CASSPDGTGGEKLFF
V gene: TRBV20-1; J gene: TRBJ2-7; clone size: NA; D gene: TRBD2; CDR3 DNA: TGCAGTGCTAGTAGCGGGAGGGCCTACGAGCAGTACTTC; CDR3 protein: CSASSGRAYEQYF
V gene: TRBV30; J gene: TRBJ1-6; clone size: NA; D gene: TRBD1; CDR3 DNA: TGTGCCTGGAGCGGGGACAGCTATAATTCACCCCTCCACTTT; CDR3 protein: CAWSGDSYNSPLHF
V gene: TRBV15; J gene: TRBJ1-5; clone size: NA; D gene: NA; CDR3 DNA: TGTGCCACCAGCAGAGTATTAAGTAGGGGGTCGTATAGCAATCAGCCCCAGCATTTT; CDR3 protein: CATSRVLSRGSYSNQPQHF
V gene: TRBV14; J gene: TRBJ2-7; clone size: NA; D gene: TRBD1; CDR3 DNA: TGTGCCAGCAGCCTATGGACAGGGAGTGGCGAGCAGTACTTC; CDR3 protein: CASSLWTGSGEQYF
V gene: TRBV11-2; J gene: TRBJ2-1; clone size: NA; D gene: TRBD2; CDR3 DNA: TGTGCCAGCAGCTTGACTGTAGCGGGAGGAGATGAGCAGTTCTTC; CDR3 protein: CASSLTVAGGDEQFF
V gene: TRBV4-2; J gene: TRBJ2-7; clone size: NA; D gene: TRBD2; CDR3 DNA: TGTGCCAGCAGCCAAGATCTTTCGGCTAGCGGGACTCTCTACGAGCAGTACTTC; CDR3 protein: CASSQDLSASGTLYEQYF
V gene: TRBV7-9; J gene: TRBJ2-7; clone size: NA; D gene: NA; CDR3 DNA: TGTGCCAGCAGCTCTACAGGAGCCTCCTACGAGCAGTACTTC; CDR3 protein: CASSSTGASYEQYF
V gene: TRBV6-5; J gene: TRBJ1-1; clone size: NA; D gene: TRBD1; CDR3 DNA: TGTGCCAGCAGCCCAGGGGGGAACACTGAAGCTTTCTTT; CDR3 protein: CASSPGGNTEAFF